This T cell receptor (beta chain) was observed in a study of blood T cell repertoires in COVID-19. Study summary: Samples came from the United States, Italy and Spain, spanning acute and convalescent COVID-19. Nucleic acid was either cDNA or gDNA, and it came from T cells, B-cell-depleted T cells, or PBMCs.

Only a few counts were recorded for this clone. Source study methods: The authors estimated nucleated cell counts from reference gene primer amplification. The method was immunoSEQ multiplex PCR; TCRdb's version includes in-frame clones alone and lacks a portion of them. Clonal size and the V and J genes are those of that table, whereas D and trimming came from the DNA. The sample shows roughly 200,000 clones, around 80% of them seen only once. The CDR3 extends over 14 amino acids. V was pared by 5 bases and J by 4 bases, with 3 bases of the junction left unmatched. Germline V gene data show CDR1 as LGHNT and CDR2 as FRNRAP.

The TCR comes from a man aged 70 or older with active or convalescent COVID-19. V and J are TRBV12-5 and TRBJ2-3, with 10 nucleotides matching TRBD1. Sequenced input: peripheral blood. The CDR3 here is CASGLGQGADTQYF. The CDR3 nucleotides are TGTGCTAGTGGTCTTGGACAGGGGGCAGATACGCAGTATTTT.